This T cell receptor (beta chain) was recovered during a study of cytomegalovirus exposure and HLA in healthy donors. The ends were cut back, 3 bases at V and 0 bases at J, with 6 bases in the middle. This CDR3 region has 13 residues. Germline loops: CDR1 PRHDT, CDR2 FYEKMQ (reference sequence). Study-level results: Earlier analysis found most TCR beta V segments productive about 90% or about 30% of the time. Clonal expansion was found to be greater in HLA-associated TCR beta chains than in equally common others in a later analysis.

The PCR employed 60 Vbeta primers together with 13 Jbeta primers. This table comes from immunoSEQ multiplex PCR, and its TCRdb copy is limited to in-frame clones, with some not included. The sample records over 150,000 clones, more than 60% being singletons. In its sample, this clone was seen a few times. Its specificity is not known. The sequence derives from a man in his forties or fifties in good health and CMV-seronegative. This chain links TRBV13 with TRBJ2-7; D gene unclear. The specimen sequenced was PBMCs. In DNA, the CDR3 is TGTGCCAGCAGCTTGAGCGACTCCTACGAGCAGTACTTC. As protein: CASSLSDSYEQYF.